Given below is one TCR beta chain in context. The sample belongs to a study of T cells in pancreatic ductal adenocarcinoma. No neoadjuvant therapy was given to the selected pancreatic ductal adenocarcinoma patients before their surgery. Germline V CDR1 and CDR2: SEHNR, FQNEAQ (reference sequence). The CDR3 sequence is 14 residues long. J was trimmed by 4 bases and V by 6 bases; bases with no gene match: 7. The protocol was immunoSEQ multiplex PCR, while the TCRdb copy is restricted to in-frame clones and leaves out a portion. The sample lists roughly 100,000 clones; roughly 95% were seen once. V is TRBV7-9 and J is TRBJ2-7, with 9 bases that match TRBD1. Sequencing input: PBMCs. The TCR comes from a human donor with pancreatic ductal adenocarcinoma. The CDR3 loop is CASRTGTGRYEQYF. DNA for the CDR3: TGTGCCAGCAGAACCGGGACAGGGCGGTACGAGCAGTACTTC.